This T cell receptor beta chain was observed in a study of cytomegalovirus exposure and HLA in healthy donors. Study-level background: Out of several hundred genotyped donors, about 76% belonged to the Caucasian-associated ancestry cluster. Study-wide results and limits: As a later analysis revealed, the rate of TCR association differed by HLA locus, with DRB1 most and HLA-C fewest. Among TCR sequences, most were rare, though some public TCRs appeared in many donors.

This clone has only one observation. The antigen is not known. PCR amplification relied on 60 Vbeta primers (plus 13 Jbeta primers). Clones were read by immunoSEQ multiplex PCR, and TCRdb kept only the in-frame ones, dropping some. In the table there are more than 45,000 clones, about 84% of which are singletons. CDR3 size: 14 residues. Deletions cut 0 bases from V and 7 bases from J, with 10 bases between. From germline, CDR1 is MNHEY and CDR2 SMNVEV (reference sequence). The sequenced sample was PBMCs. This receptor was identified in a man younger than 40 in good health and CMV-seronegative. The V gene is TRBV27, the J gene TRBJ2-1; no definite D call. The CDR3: CASSLSRSANEQFF. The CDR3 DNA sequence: TGTGCCAGCAGTTTATCGAGGTCCGCGAATGAGCAGTTCTTC.